The T cell receptor beta chain under discussion was sequenced for a study of CD8+ T cells in alopecia areata. Regarding treatment: oral pan-JAK inhibitor, 5-10 mg twice daily. Isolated RNA was reverse transcribed into cDNA used as the sequencing template. Generated by immunoSEQ multiplex PCR, the TCRdb table keeps only in-frame clones and is missing some. The repertoire holds under 150,000 clones, 56% seen once, with under 3.5% in the top ten. The sequences come from CD4+ T cells sorted from blood, collected at week 24, from a patient treated with tofacitinib. The TCR was taken from a human donor with alopecia areata.

CDR3 DNA sequence: TGTGCCAGCAGCTTAGCTCGACAAGAGACCCAGTACTTC. Translation gives CASSLARQETQYF. The V and J genes are TRBV7-2 and TRBJ2-5, with D uncertain. CDR1 is SGHTA and CDR2 is FQGNSA in the germline V gene. This CDR3 region has 13 residues. Deletions cut 0 bases from V and 2 bases from J, with 4 bases between.